Each of the 27 T cell receptor beta chains below was sequenced from the same sample in a study of T cells in localized non-small cell lung cancer. Generated by immunoSEQ multiplex PCR, the TCRdb table keeps only in-frame clones and is missing some. The table lists 2,000 to 2,500 clones, under 40% of them singletons. This sample comprised normal lung tissue next to the tumor, obtained before any cancer treatment. All receptors come from a male donor older than 55 with stage I squamous cell lung carcinoma.

Within the sample, this clone is medium-sized. V and J are TRBV11-3 and TRBJ2-1; D perhaps matches TRBD2 (6 bases). Trimming took 7 bases from V and 5 from J, leaving 18 bases between them. The CDR3 totals 15 residues. CDR1 is SGHNT and CDR2 is YENEEA in the germline V gene. CDR3 nucleotides: TGTGCCAGCACCCCCCTAGCGACGTCGGACAATGAGCAGTTCTTC. Amino acid sequence: CASTPLATSDNEQFF.

This clone has a single count. The chain recombines TRBV19 with TRBJ1-1; D might be TRBD1 (5 bases). The CDR3 is 14 residues long. V was shortened by 7 bases and J by 6 bases, with 18 bases between the two germline ends. Germline lookup yields CDR1 LNHDA and CDR2 SQIVND (reference sequence). For the CDR3, the DNA is TGTGCCAGTAAAGAGGGGAAGTATCCATCTGAAGCTTTCTTT. Translation gives CASKEGKYPSEAFF.

The chain has TRBV28 and TRBJ2-5; 7 bases map to TRBD2. Germline assignment: CDR1 MDHEN and CDR2 SYDVKM. Trimming at V came to 6 bases and at J to 5 bases, leaving 9 bases not matched to a gene. The CDR3 extends over 14 amino acids. The CDR3 DNA reads as TGTGCCAGCAGCCCGGGGGGAGCGTGGGAGACCCAGTACTTC. It encodes CASSPGGAWETQYF. Full variable domain (outside the CDR3, taken from reference TRBV28 and TRBJ2-5): DVKVTQSSRYLVKRTGEKVFLECVQDMDHENMFWYRQDPGLGLRLIYFSYDVKMKEKGDIPEGYSVSREKKERFSLILESASTNQTSMYLCASSPGGAWETQYFGPGTRLLVL.

This clone is large within its sample. V and J are TRBV18 and TRBJ2-7; D is uncertain. This CDR3 comprises 14 residues. With 0 bases removed from V and 5 bases from J, the gap between germline ends came to 11 bases. Germline assignment: CDR1 KGHSH and CDR2 LQKENI. CDR3 nucleotides: TGTGCCAGCTCACCACCGGGGATCGTTCACGAGCAGTACTTC. It translates to CASSPPGIVHEQYF.

The V gene is TRBV18, the J gene TRBJ1-2, with D uncertain. V dropped 1 base and J dropped 7 bases, with 13 bases sitting between them. The CDR3 totals 14 residues. CDR1 and CDR2 (germline): KGHSH, LQKENI. CDR3 residues: CASSPLALMSGYTF. CDR3 sequence (DNA): TGTGCCAGCTCACCACTGGCTTTGATGTCTGGCTACACCTTC.

This clone was found a few times. The chain links TRBV6-8 to TRBJ2-1; perhaps TRBD1 as D (5 bases). V lost 4 bases and J lost 7, with 8 bases in between. The CDR3 has 12 residues. Germline V CDR1 and CDR2: MNHGY, SAAAGT. As DNA, the CDR3 is TGTGCCAGCAGTTTTCAGGGTAATGAGCAGTTCTTC. It specifies CASSFQGNEQFF.

The chain couples TRBV25-1 to TRBJ2-7, with 7 bases identical to TRBD2. Germline lookup yields CDR1 MGHDK and CDR2 SYGVNS. J gave up 6 bases and V 8 bases, and 10 bases lay outside the gene matches. CDR3 length: 13 residues. CDR3 sequence: CASFSGAPGEQYF. Written as DNA, the CDR3 is TGTGCCAGCTTCAGCGGGGCCCCAGGCGAGCAGTACTTC.

The chain links TRBV19 to TRBJ1-5; the match to TRBD1 covers 11 bases. V lost 11 bases and J lost 4; bases outside the gene matches: 7. CDR1 and CDR2 (germline): LNHDA, SQIVND (reference sequence). The CDR3 is 14 amino acids. As DNA, the CDR3 is TGTGCCCAACCGGGACAGGGGGAAAATCAGCCCCAGCATTTT. Translating it yields CAQPGQGENQPQHF.

This clone has just a few counts. The CDR3 DNA reads TGTGCCAGCAGCTTAAGGACCGAAGGGTCCTACAATGAGCAGTTCTTC. It codes for CASSLRTEGSYNEQFF. The chain employs TRBV11-3 and TRBJ2-1; no clear D. In germline, CDR1 is SGHNT, CDR2 YENEEA. Trimming took off 2 bases at V and 1 base at J, with 12 bases between the two ends. This CDR3 region has 16 residues.

The chain joins TRBV30 to TRBJ2-4; no firm D call. Between the trimmed V and J ends, which lost 0 bases and 1 base, there was a span of 13 bases. In germline, CDR1 is GTSNPN, CDR2 SVGIG (reference sequence). CDR3 length equals 16 residues. DNA for the CDR3: TGTGCCTGGAGTGTACGGCAGAGTTGGGCCAAAAACATTCAGTACTTC. This translates into CAWSVRQSWAKNIQYF.

The chain carries TRBV5-1 and TRBJ2-1, with 8 bases fitting TRBD2. V lost 0 bases, J lost 8 bases, and 13 bases stayed unmatched. CDR1 and CDR2 (germline): SGHRS, YFSETQ. The CDR3 loop spans 17 amino acids. CDR3 DNA: TGCGCCAGCAGCTTGGGGAGTAGCGGGGACCCGCCCGATGAGCAGTTCTTC. It is translated as CASSLGSSGDPPDEQFF.

The V call is TRBV6-1, the J call TRBJ1-1; D is possibly TRBD1 (6 bases). V lost 1 base and J lost 7, with 13 bases in between. This CDR3 contains 14 residues. CDR1 is MNHNS and CDR2 is SASEGT in the germline V gene. The CDR3 DNA sequence: TGTGCCAGCAGTGAAGGTCGCGGCAGGGGTGAAGCTTTCTTT. Encoded protein: CASSEGRGRGEAFF.

This clone was counted between two and nine times. The chain combines TRBV9 with TRBJ2-7, with 7 bases aligning to TRBD1. There are 15 residues in the CDR3. V trimming: 1 base; J trimming: 5 bases; junction bases outside the gene matches: 9. CDR1 is SGDLS and CDR2 is YYNGEE in the germline V gene. CDR3 in amino acids: CASSVSHQGVHEQYF. DNA of the CDR3: TGTGCCAGCAGCGTATCCCATCAGGGGGTCCACGAGCAGTACTTC.

This clone has a handful of counts. The chain couples TRBV29-1 to TRBJ2-1, with 14 bases aligning to TRBD2. CDR3 length equals 14 residues. CDR1 is SQVTM, CDR2 ANQGSEA, per germline. V shed 8 bases and J 7 bases; nucleotides not matched to a gene: 7. CDR3 DNA sequence: TGCAGCTCCCGACTAGCGGGAGGGGTAAATGAGCAGTTCTTC. Protein sequence: CSSRLAGGVNEQFF.

There are a few counts of this clone. The chain links TRBV19 to TRBJ2-7; the D gene is possibly TRBD1 (6 bases). The CDR3 loop spans 16 amino acids. V was trimmed by 5 bases and J by 4 bases, leaving 21 bases between them. Germline V gives CDR1 LNHDA, CDR2 SQIVND (reference sequence). The CDR3 loop reads CASSSRSRGAIYEQYF. In DNA form, the CDR3 reads TGTGCCAGTAGTTCGAGGAGCAGGGGCGCGATATACGAGCAGTACTTC.

By share, this clone counts as medium-sized (0.01 to 0.1%). This chain links TRBV9 with TRBJ1-1; no definite D call. V gave up 0 bases and J gave up 10 bases, with 16 bases separating them. Germline-derived CDR1 and CDR2 are SGDLS and YYNGEE. The length of the CDR3 is 14 residues. The CDR3 spells CASSVEGTSWGAFF. CDR3 DNA sequence: TGTGCCAGCAGCGTAGAAGGAACCTCGTGGGGAGCTTTCTTT. Full variable domain (remainder filled in from reference TRBV9 and TRBJ1-1): DSGVTQTPKHLITATGQRVTLRCSPRSGDLSVYWYQQSLDQGLQFLIQYYNGEERAKGNILERFSAQQFPDLHSELNLSSLELGDSALYFCASSVEGTSWGAFFGQGTRLTVV.

By sample share, this clone is medium-sized. The chain combines TRBV6-1 with TRBJ1-5; possible D gene TRBD1, 5 bases. The CDR3 has 17 amino acids. The germline V gene encodes CDR1 MNHNS and CDR2 SASEGT. Trimming removed 0 bases from V and 4 bases from J, with 16 bases in between. CDR3 loop: CASSEAEQGSGNQPQHF. For the CDR3, the DNA is TGTGCCAGCAGTGAAGCTGAGCAGGGCTCAGGGAATCAGCCCCAGCATTTT.

About this clone itself: The junction and the germline gene differ at one end; a read error may be behind it. V is TRBV6-8 and J is TRBJ2-1, with D possibly TRBD1 on 6 matching bases. Per the germline V gene, CDR1 is MNHGY and CDR2 is SAAAGT. CDR3 length equals 16 residues. The CDR3 here is CAISKTDGDTRNEQFF. Written as DNA, the CDR3 is TGTGCCATCAGTAAGACCGACGGGGACACTAGGAATGAGCAGTTCTTC.

A few counts support this clone. The chain couples TRBV11-3 to TRBJ1-1; a possible D gene is TRBD1 (5 bases). This CDR3 region has 17 residues. V lost 4 bases to trimming and J lost 5 bases, with 23 bases between them. Per the germline V gene, CDR1 is SGHNT and CDR2 is YENEEA. CDR3 in DNA: TGTGCCAGCAGCTCTCATGGCGGGGGATGGGGGAAAACTGAAGCTTTCTTT. Translation gives CASSSHGGGWGKTEAFF. The full variable domain, its missing parts supplied by reference TRBV11-3 and TRBJ1-1, is EAGVVQSPRYKIIEKKQPVAFWCNPISGHNTLYWYLQNLGQGPELLIRYENEEAVDDSQLPKDRFSAERLKGVDSTLKIQPAELGDSAVYLCASSSHGGGWGKTEAFFGQGTRLTVV.

This clone was recorded a few times. The chain joins TRBV6-8 to TRBJ1-6; D call uncertain. CDR3 size: 14 residues. Germline V lookup: CDR1 MNHGY, CDR2 SAAAGT. Trimming stripped 5 bases from V and 7 bases from J, with 12 bases between. CDR3 nucleotides: TGTGCCAGCAGTCCTCAGAGGGTAAATTCACCCCTCCACTTT. Protein product: CASSPQRVNSPLHF.

The V call is TRBV9, the J call TRBJ1-1; a possible D gene is TRBD1 (5 bases). This CDR3 comprises 17 residues. Germline V gene sequence: CDR1 SGDLS, CDR2 YYNGEE. V dropped 0 bases and J dropped 1 base, with 16 bases sitting between them. CDR3 sequence (DNA): TGTGCCAGCAGCGTAGATTCTTCGCTGGGGGGGAACACTGAAGCTTTCTTT. Translation: CASSVDSSLGGNTEAFF.

V usage is TRBV30 and J usage is TRBJ1-1; D gene unclear. CDR1 is GTSNPN and CDR2 is SVGIG in the germline V gene (reference sequence). The CDR3 has 12 amino acids. V gave up 3 bases and J gave up 1 base, with 6 bases separating them. CDR3: CAWRTGNTEAFF. In nucleotides, the CDR3 is TGTGCCTGGAGGACCGGGAACACTGAAGCTTTCTTT.

This clone rates as medium-sized. The chain combines TRBV19 with TRBJ2-1, with 7 bases fitting TRBD2. Germline V gene data show CDR1 as LNHDA and CDR2 as SQIVND (reference sequence). With V trimmed by 6 bases and J by 7 bases, 12 bases remained unmatched. The CDR3 has 15 residues. The DNA of the CDR3 is TGTGCCAGTAGCAGCCCCGGCGGGGGAGAGAATGAGCAGTTCTTC. The encoded protein is CASSSPGGGENEQFF.

Here the CDR3 reads CASSPLDLNTEAFF. The CDR3, as DNA: TGTGCCAGCTCACCATTAGACCTAAACACTGAAGCTTTCTTT. The chain has TRBV18 and TRBJ1-1; D unresolved. The V and J ends lost 2 bases and 2 bases respectively, with 9 bases between them. The CDR3 spans 14 residues. From germline, CDR1 is KGHSH and CDR2 LQKENI.

This clone rates as medium-sized. J is TRBJ1-5 and V is TRBV6-8, with TRBD1 as a possible D gene (5 bases). The CDR3 extends over 17 amino acids. The germline gives CDR1 MNHGY, CDR2 SAAAGT. V was pared by 5 bases and J by 0 bases, with 17 bases between. CDR3 DNA sequence: TGTGCCAGCAGTAAGCGGCAGGGAGAAAATAGCAATCAGCCCCAGCATTTT. Residues: CASSKRQGENSNQPQHF.

This rearrangement joins TRBV29-1 to TRBJ2-1; D perhaps matches TRBD2 (5 bases). This CDR3 contains 13 residues. Germline lookup yields CDR1 SQVTM and CDR2 ANQGSEA. The V end was cut by 2 bases, the J end by 3 bases, with 8 bases between. CDR3 loop: CSVESGDYNEQFF. Written as DNA, the CDR3 is TGCAGCGTTGAATCCGGGGACTACAATGAGCAGTTCTTC.

This clone has more than one count but fewer than ten. The chain carries TRBV11-3 and TRBJ2-7; 8 bases map to TRBD2. J was trimmed by 4 bases and V by 4 bases; bases with no gene match: 6. The germline V gene encodes CDR1 SGHNT and CDR2 YENEEA. The CDR3 loop spans 14 amino acids. The CDR3 DNA is TGTGCCAGCAGCTCCTCGGGGGGGCCTTACGAGCAGTACTTC. Amino acid sequence: CASSSSGGPYEQYF.